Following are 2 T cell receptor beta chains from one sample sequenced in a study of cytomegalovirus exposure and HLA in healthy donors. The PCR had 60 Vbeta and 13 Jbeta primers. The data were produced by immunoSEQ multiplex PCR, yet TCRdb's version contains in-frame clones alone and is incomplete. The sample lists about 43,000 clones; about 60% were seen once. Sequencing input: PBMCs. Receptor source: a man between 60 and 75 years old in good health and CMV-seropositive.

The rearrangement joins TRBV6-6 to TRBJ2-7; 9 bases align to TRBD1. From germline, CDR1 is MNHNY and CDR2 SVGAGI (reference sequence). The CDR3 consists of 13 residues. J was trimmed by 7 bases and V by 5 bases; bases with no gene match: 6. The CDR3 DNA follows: TGTGCCAGCAGTCAGGACAGGGGCAGGGAGCAGTACTTC. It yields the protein CASSQDRGREQYF.

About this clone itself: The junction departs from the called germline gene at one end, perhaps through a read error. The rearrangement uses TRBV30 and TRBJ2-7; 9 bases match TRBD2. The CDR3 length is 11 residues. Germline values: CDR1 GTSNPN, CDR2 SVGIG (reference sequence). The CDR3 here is CAWSIAGDPVF. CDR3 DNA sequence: TGTGCCTGGAGTATAGCGGGAGATCCGGTTTTC.